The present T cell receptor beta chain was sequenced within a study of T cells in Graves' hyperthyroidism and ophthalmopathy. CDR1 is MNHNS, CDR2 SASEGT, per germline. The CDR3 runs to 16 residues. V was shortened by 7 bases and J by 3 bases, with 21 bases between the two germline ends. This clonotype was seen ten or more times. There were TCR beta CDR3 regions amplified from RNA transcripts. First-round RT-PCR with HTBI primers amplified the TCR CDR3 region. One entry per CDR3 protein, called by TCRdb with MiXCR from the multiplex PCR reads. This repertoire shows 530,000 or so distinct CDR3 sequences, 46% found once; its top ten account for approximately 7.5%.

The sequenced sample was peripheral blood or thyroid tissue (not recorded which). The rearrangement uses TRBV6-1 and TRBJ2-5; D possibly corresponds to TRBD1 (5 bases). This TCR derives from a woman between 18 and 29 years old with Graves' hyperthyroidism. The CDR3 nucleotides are TGTGCCAGCACCCGAACCCCCGGCGGCAGGGAAGAGACCCAGTACTTC. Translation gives CASTRTPGGREETQYF.